This TCR beta chain was obtained from a study of blood T cell repertoires in COVID-19 (dated by TCRdb to 2018 to 2021). General notes on the study: The collaborator samples originated in the United States, Italy and Spain and spanned the acute and convalescent phases of COVID-19. The material from the prospective study consisted of cDNA or gDNA derived from T cells, B-cell-depleted T cells, or PBMCs. Deeply sampled blood TCRbeta repertoires from subjects exposed to, actively infected with, or recovered from COVID-19 were included in the dataset. The repertoires were released in a freely available public database meant as a resource for research on the immune response to SARS-CoV-2. The samples were drawn from the first 160 participants of the ongoing ImmuneRACE study and from some 1,300 subjects provided by 6 global collaborators. A de-identified subject ID, COVID-19 status, age in years and sex were almost always included in the sample metadata. HLA class I and class II types, where available, came from metadata supplied by the sample provider rather than from assay-based typing.

The CDR3 measures 11 amino acids from cysteine to phenylalanine. Just the 33-base CDR3 DNA is kept, in frame starting at base 1. Reading the germline V gene gives CDR1 MNHEY and CDR2 SVGAGI. V was cut back by 8 bases and J by 4 bases, leaving a gap of 8 bases between them. The immunoSEQ Assay, a bias-controlled multiplex PCR, was used to amplify TCRbeta CDR3 regions from genomic DNA. Concerning the study's data processing: Nucleated cell counts per sample were estimated from amplification of reference gene primers within the assay. To quantify the absolute abundance of each unique TCRbeta CDR3 rearrangement, sequence reads were collapsed and filtered. Productive Simpson clonality was computed per sample as the square root of Simpson's diversity index over productive rearrangements. TCRdb retrieved this table from immuneACCESS and kept in-frame rearrangements only. Not all clones are present; in checked studies, unresolved V genes account for under half, and no reason is known for the remainder. The DNA gave D and trimming, while V, J and clone size come from that table. This sample is represented by roughly 230,000 clones; about 80% of them were singletons. The ten most abundant clones make up about 3.4% of the sample.

Enrolling through a virtual design, the prospective study's participants ranged in age from roughly 18 to 89 years and lived across 20 to 30 United States geographic areas. Cohort assignment in the prospective study relied on participant-reported clinical history from a screening survey and a study questionnaire. Recovered participants in ImmuneRACE Cohort 3 were defined by two consecutive negative NP/OP PCR tests, clearance by a healthcare professional, or resolution of symptoms. In the prospective study, mobile phlebotomists collected whole blood, serum and a nasopharyngeal or oropharyngeal swab from each participant. Participants in the prospective study had the option to provide additional blood draws and questionnaires over a 2-month period. Before DNA extraction, blood samples from the prospective study were shipped at room temperature or frozen. Details on this clone: Its antigen is unknown. No quality values exist for individual bases; no much larger clone is one base distant.

Broad study findings and their caveats: Clinical and demographic metadata were provided uncurated, with the amount varying by source and participant.

Sequencing input: PBMCs or T cells enriched from blood (not recorded which). This receptor was identified in a man over 45 who had recovered from COVID-19. The sequence joins TRBV6-5 to TRBJ1-2; no D gene call is confident. The nucleotide sequence reads as follows: TGTGCCAGCCGAACAGTCTATGGCTACACCTTC. This encodes CASRTVYGYTF.